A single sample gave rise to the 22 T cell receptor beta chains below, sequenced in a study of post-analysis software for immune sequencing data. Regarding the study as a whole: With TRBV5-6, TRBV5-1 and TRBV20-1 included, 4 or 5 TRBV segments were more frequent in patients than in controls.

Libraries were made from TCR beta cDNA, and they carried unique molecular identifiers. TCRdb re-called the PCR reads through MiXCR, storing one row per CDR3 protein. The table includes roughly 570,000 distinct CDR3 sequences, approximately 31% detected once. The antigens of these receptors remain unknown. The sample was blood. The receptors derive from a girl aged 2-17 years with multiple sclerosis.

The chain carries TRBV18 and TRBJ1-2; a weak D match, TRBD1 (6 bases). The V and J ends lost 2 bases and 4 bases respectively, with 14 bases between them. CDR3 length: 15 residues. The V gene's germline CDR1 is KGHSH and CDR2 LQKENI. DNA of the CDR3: TGTGCCAGCTCACCAATAGGACAGCTAATCTATGGCTACACCTTC. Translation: CASSPIGQLIYGYTF.

CDR3 sequence reads: CSVAVLSGANVLTF. The CDR3, as DNA: TGCAGCGTTGCGGTGCTCTCTGGGGCCAACGTCCTGACTTTC. This sequence joins TRBV29-1 and TRBJ2-6; no firm D call. The CDR3 spans 14 residues. Looked up from germline, CDR1 is SQVTM and CDR2 is ANQGSEA. The ends were cut back, 4 bases at V and 0 bases at J, with 7 bases in the middle.

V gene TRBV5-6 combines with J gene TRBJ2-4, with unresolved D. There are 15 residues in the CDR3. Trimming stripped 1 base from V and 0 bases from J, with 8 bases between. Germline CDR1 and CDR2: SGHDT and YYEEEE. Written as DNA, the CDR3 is TGTGCCAGCAGCTTGTTTACTGCAGCCAAAAACATTCAGTACTTC. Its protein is CASSLFTAAKNIQYF. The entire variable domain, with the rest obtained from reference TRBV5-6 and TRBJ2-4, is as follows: DAGVTQSPTHLIKTRGQQVTLRCSPKSGHDTVSWYQQALGQGPQFIFQYYEEEERQRGNFPDRFSGHQFPNYSSELNVNALLLGDSALYLCASSLFTAAKNIQYFGAGTRLSVL.

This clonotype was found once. The CDR3 bases are TGTGCCAGCAGTTTAGAGGTGGTATATGAGCAGTTCTTC. It yields the protein CASSLEVVYEQFF. The chain combines TRBV28 with TRBJ2-1; no firm D call. Germline V CDR1 and CDR2: MDHEN, SYDVKM. The CDR3 extends over 13 amino acids. The ends were cut back, 2 bases at V and 8 bases at J, with 10 bases in the middle.

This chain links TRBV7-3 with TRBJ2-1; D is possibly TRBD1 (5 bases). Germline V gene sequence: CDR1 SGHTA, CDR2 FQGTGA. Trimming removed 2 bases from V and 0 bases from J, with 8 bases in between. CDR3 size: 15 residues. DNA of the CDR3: TGTGCCAGCAGCTTACCAGGGCGCTCCTACAATGAGCAGTTCTTC. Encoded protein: CASSLPGRSYNEQFF. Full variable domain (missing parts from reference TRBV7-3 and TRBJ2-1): GAGVSQTPSNKVTEKGKYVELRCDPISGHTALYWYRQSLGQGPEFLIYFQGTGAADDSGLPNDRFFAVRPEGSVSTLKIQRTERGDSAVYLCASSLPGRSYNEQFFGPGTRLTVL.

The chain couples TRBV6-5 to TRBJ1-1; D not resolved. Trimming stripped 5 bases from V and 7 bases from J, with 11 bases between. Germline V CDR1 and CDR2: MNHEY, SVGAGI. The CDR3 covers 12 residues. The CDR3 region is CASSPRSREAFF. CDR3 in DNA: TGTGCCAGCAGTCCCCGTTCGCGTGAAGCTTTCTTT.

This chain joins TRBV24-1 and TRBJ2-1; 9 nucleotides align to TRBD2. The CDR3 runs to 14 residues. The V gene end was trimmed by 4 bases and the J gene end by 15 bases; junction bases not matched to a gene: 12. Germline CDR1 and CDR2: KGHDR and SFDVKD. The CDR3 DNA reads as TGTGCCACCAGTGACCCCGGGACTAGCCGTTTGCTGTTCTTC. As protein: CATSDPGTSRLLFF.

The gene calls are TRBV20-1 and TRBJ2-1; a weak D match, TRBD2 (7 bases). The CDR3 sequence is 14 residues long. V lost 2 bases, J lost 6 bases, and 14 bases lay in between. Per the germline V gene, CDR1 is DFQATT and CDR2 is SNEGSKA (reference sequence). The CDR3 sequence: CSARRGGPVNEQFF. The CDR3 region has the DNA TGCAGTGCTAGAAGGGGGGGGCCCGTCAATGAGCAGTTCTTC.

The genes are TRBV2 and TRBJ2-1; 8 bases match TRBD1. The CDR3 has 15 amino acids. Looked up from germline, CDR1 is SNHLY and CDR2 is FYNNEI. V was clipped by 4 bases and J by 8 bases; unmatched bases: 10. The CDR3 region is CASSVGTGRLDEQFF. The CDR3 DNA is TGTGCCAGCAGTGTCGGGACAGGACGTTTGGATGAGCAGTTCTTC. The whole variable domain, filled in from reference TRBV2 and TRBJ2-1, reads EPEVTQTPSHQVTQMGQEVILRCVPISNHLYFYWYRQILGQKVEFLVSFYNNEISEKSEIFDDQFSVERPDGSNFTLKIRSTKLEDSAMYFCASSVGTGRLDEQFFGPGTRLTVL.

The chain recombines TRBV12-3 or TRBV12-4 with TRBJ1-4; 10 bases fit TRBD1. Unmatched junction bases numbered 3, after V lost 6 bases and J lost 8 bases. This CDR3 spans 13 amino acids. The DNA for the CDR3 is TGTGCCAGCAGCGGGACAGGGGCCGAAAAACTGTTTTTT. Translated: CASSGTGAEKLFF.

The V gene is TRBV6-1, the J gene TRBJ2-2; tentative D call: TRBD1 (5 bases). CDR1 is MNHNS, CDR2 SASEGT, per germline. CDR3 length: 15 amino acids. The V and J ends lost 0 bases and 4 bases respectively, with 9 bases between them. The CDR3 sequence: CASSEASRATGELFF. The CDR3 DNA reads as TGTGCCAGCAGTGAAGCGTCCAGGGCCACCGGGGAGCTGTTTTTT.

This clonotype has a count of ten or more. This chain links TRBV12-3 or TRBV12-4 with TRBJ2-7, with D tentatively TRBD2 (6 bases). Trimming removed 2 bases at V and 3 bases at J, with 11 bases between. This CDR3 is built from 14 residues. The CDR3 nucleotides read TGTGCCAGCAGTTTAAGGGGAGGCAGCTACGAGCAGTACTTC. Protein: CASSLRGGSYEQYF.

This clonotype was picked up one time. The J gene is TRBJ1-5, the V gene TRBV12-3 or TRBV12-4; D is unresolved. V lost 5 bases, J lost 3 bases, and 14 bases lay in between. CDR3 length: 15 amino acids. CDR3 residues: CASSPYGGLNQPQHF. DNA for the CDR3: TGTGCCAGCAGTCCGTACGGAGGACTCAATCAGCCCCAGCATTTT.

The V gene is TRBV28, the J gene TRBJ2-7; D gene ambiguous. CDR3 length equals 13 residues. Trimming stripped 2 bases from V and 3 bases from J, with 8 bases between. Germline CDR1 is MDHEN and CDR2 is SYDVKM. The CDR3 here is CASSLMGNYEQYF. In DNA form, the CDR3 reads TGTGCCAGCAGTTTAATGGGGAACTACGAGCAGTACTTC.

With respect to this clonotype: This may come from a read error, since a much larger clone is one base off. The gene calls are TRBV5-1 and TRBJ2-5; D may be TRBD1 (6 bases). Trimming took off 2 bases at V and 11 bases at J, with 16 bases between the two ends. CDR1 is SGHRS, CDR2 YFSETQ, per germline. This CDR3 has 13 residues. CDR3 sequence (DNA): TGCGCCAGCAGCTTAGGACAGAAGGATGAGCAGTACTTC. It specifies CASSLGQKDEQYF.

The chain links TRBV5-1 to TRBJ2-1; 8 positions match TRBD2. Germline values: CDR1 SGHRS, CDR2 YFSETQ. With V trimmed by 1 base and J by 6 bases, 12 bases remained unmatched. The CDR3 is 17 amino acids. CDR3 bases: TGCGCCAGCAGCTTGATAATGGCGGGGGGAAGAAGCAATGAGCAGTTCTTC. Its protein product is CASSLIMAGGRSNEQFF.

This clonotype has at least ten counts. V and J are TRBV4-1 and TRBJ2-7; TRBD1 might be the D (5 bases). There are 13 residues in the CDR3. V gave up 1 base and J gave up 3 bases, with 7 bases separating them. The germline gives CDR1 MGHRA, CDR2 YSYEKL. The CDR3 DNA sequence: TGCGCCAGCAGCCAAGGACAGTACTACGAGCAGTACTTC. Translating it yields CASSQGQYYEQYF.

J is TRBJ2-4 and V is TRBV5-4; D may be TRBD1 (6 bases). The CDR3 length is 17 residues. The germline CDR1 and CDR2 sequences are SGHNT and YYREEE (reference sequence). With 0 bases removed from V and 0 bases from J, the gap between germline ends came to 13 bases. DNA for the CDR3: TGTGCCAGCAGCTTGGCCCGGGACAACATAGCCAAAAACATTCAGTACTTC. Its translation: CASSLARDNIAKNIQYF.

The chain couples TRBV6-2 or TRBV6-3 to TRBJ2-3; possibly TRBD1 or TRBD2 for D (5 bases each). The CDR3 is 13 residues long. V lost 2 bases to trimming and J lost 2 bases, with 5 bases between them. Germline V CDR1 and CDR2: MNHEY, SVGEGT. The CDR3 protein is CASSYGTTDTQYF. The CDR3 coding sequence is TGTGCCAGCAGTTACGGGACCACAGATACGCAGTATTTT.

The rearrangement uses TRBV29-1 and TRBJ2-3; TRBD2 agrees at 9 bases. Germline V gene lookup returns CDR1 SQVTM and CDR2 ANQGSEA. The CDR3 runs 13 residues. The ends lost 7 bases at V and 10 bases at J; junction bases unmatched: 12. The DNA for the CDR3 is TGCAGCGGGCGGACTAGCGCCCCGATGGCGCAGTATTTT. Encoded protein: CSGRTSAPMAQYF.

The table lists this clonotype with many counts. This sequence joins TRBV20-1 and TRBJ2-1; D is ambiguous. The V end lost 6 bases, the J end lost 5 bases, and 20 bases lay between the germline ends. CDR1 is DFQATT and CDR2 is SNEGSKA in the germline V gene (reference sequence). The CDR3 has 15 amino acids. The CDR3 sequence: CSAILARGSHNEQFF. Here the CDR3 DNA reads TGCAGTGCCATCTTGGCCCGTGGATCTCACAATGAGCAGTTCTTC.

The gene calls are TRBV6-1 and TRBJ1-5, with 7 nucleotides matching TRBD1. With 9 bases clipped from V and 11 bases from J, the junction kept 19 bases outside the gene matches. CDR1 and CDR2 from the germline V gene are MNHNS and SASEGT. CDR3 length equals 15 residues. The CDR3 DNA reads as TGTGCCAGACTGAGGAGGCTTGGGACAGATAAGGCCCAGCATTTT. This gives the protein CARLRRLGTDKAQHF.